This TCR beta chain was captured in a study of identical twins. Notes on the study in general: Sequences that were beta out-of-frame showed weaker excess twin sharing. Cord blood beta clonotypes present at high abundance carried fewer insertions; no such pattern appeared in memory repertoires.

CDR3 length equals 18 residues. From germline, CDR1 is DFQATT and CDR2 SNEGSKA (reference sequence). Unique molecular identifiers were present on the cDNA, which also gained a universal primer site by template switching. TCRdb fed the 5' RACE reads into MiXCR, producing one record per CDR3 protein. Here the sample spans roughly 260,000 distinct CDR3 sequences, 6% to 8.5% being singletons. In regard to this clonotype: Its antigen is unknown. At one of its ends the junction is not consistent with the germline gene, which may arise from a read error.

These sequences were also reported in another study, on yellow fever vaccine responses in identical twins.

The chain recombines TRBV20-1 with TRBJ2-3, with D possibly matching TRBD2 (7 bases). The TCR was taken from a woman between 18 and 29 years old in good health. Sequencing input: CD8+ T cells sorted from blood. The DNA of the CDR3 is TGCTGTGCTAGAGATCGGTACGGGGGGCGAGGGATCACAGATACGCAGTATTTT. As protein: CCARDRYGGRGITDTQYF.